This is a list of T cell receptor beta chains from one sample in a study of blood T cells in healthy people across ages. TCRdb re-called the 5' RACE reads with MiXCR, one entry per CDR3 protein. This sample has some 900,000 distinct CDR3 sequences, with around 26% found just once. Sequenced: blood. These receptors all come from a woman aged 80 or older in good health. The CDR3 runs from the conserved cysteine through the conserved F or W.

>TRBV21-1|TRBJ2-3
CASSKGGAGGSTDTQYF
>TRBV20-1|TRBJ2-7
CSASRSGGDYEQYF
>TRBV5-1|TRBJ1-2
CASSWRDEANYGYTF
>TRBV7-2|TRBJ2-3
CASSLVPGVEDTQYF
>TRBV20-1|TRBJ2-3
CSTPRAGAYTDTQYF
>TRBV6-2/TRBV6-3|TRBJ2-5
CASRRQGDLYQETQYF
>TRBV9|TRBJ1-2
CASTLTGRDSYTF
>TRBV19|TRBJ2-5
CASSTSQVTQETQYF
>TRBV18|TRBJ2-5
CASSPPVKTQYF
>TRBV7-2|TRBJ1-2
CASSRGSEGYGYTF
>TRBV6-2/TRBV6-3|TRBJ2-5
CASRSTIIETQYF
>TRBV27|TRBJ1-1
CASSPGARGSEAFF
>TRBV20-1|TRBJ2-3
CSVSGGGDTQYF
>TRBV5-4|TRBJ1-2
CASSQNYYGYTF
>TRBV5-1|TRBJ2-7
CASSRLAGGPYEQYF
>TRBV9|TRBJ2-3
CASSDRGLPSTDTQYF
>TRBV4-1|TRBJ1-6
CASSYQGATNNSPLHF
>TRBV7-2|TRBJ2-1
CASSTPWSSGILGEQFF
>TRBV12-3/TRBV12-4|TRBJ2-3
CASSRTSGNTDTQYF
>TRBV25-1|TRBJ2-7
CASSQSTGEQYF
>TRBV6-2/TRBV6-3|TRBJ2-1
CASSYSGASSYNEQFF
>TRBV12-3/TRBV12-4|TRBJ1-4
CASGPTKGDEKLFF
>TRBV9|TRBJ2-1
CVGSVLWGGYEQFF
>TRBV24-1|TRBJ1-4
CATSDKSATNEKLFF
>TRBV7-2|TRBJ2-4
CASSSQGPKNIQYF
>TRBV6-1|TRBJ1-4
CASRPRETNEKLFF
>TRBV4-2|TRBJ2-5
CASSQDGQSQETQYF
>TRBV19|TRBJ1-1
CASSILQGRAFF
>TRBV30|TRBJ1-5
CASDGTGKAGPQHF
>TRBV20-1|TRBJ2-7
CSAHLPGTEYEQYF
>TRBV7-2|TRBJ1-1
CASSFSYRDEAFF
>TRBV2|TRBJ1-5
CASSVSRFGVHDDNQPQHF
>TRBV9|TRBJ1-4
CASSVGGVGGEKLFF
>TRBV6-2/TRBV6-3|TRBJ1-5
CASRTGALSQPQHF
>TRBV15|TRBJ1-2
CATSRGADNNYGYTF
>TRBV12-3/TRBV12-4|TRBJ2-1
CASEGGSSYNEQFF
>TRBV11-3|TRBJ2-3
CASSLDIGGSTDTQYF